A selection of T cell receptor beta chains follows, all from one sample in a study of T cell responses to AZD1222 COVID-19 vaccine. Using immunoSEQ multiplex PCR, the repertoire was profiled, and TCRdb retains in-frame clones only, with some absent. This table holds 80,000 to 95,000 clones, approximately 82% found once. The sample in question was peripheral blood, obtained on day 0 of AZD1222 vaccination. The receptors here all came from an adult in good health. The CDR3 runs from the conserved cysteine through the conserved F or W. Each record gives: J gene, clone size, D gene, CDR3 length, V gene, CDR3 DNA, CDR3 protein. The D gene is left open where the match is weak. Part of the rows lack a size; the others show once, few, many or a class for expanded clones.

J gene: TRBJ2-5; clone size: .; D gene: .; CDR3 length: 13; V gene: TRBV5-1; CDR3 DNA: TGCGCCAGCAGCTTGGGCCGTCGTGAGACCCAGTACTTC; CDR3 protein: CASSLGRRETQYF
J gene: TRBJ2-2; clone size: .; D gene: TRBD2; CDR3 length: 19; V gene: TRBV2; CDR3 DNA: TGTGCCAGCAGTGGCGTGGCTAGCGGGAGATTTTCGAACACCGGGGAGCTGTTTTTT; CDR3 protein: CASSGVASGRFSNTGELFF
J gene: TRBJ2-1; clone size: .; D gene: TRBD2; CDR3 length: 13; V gene: TRBV9; CDR3 DNA: TGTGCCAGCAGCGCAGGACTAGTCGATGAGCAGTTCTTC; CDR3 protein: CASSAGLVDEQFF
J gene: TRBJ2-1; clone size: few; D gene: .; CDR3 length: 19; V gene: TRBV28; CDR3 DNA: TGTGCCAGCAGTTTCGCAGTCTGGGTTCGGGGCTCCTCCTACAATGAGCAGTTCTTC; CDR3 protein: CASSFAVWVRGSSYNEQFF
J gene: TRBJ2-2; clone size: .; D gene: .; CDR3 length: 13; V gene: TRBV10-3; CDR3 DNA: TGTGCCATCAGTGAAGGGGGAACCGGGGAGCTGTTTTTT; CDR3 protein: CAISEGGTGELFF
J gene: TRBJ2-3; clone size: few; D gene: .; CDR3 length: 16; V gene: TRBV7-9; CDR3 DNA: TGTGCCAGCAGCTTAGCGCAGGGTTTGGGCACAGATACGCAGTATTTT; CDR3 protein: CASSLAQGLGTDTQYF
J gene: TRBJ2-7; clone size: .; D gene: .; CDR3 length: 13; V gene: TRBV18; CDR3 DNA: TGTGCCAGCCGGGGGAGGGGGATCGACGAGCAGTACTTC; CDR3 protein: CASRGRGIDEQYF
J gene: TRBJ2-3; clone size: .; D gene: .; CDR3 length: 16; V gene: TRBV24-1; CDR3 DNA: TGTGCCACCAGCAACCCCACAGCTAGAAGCCCAGATACGCAGTATTTT; CDR3 protein: CATSNPTARSPDTQYF
J gene: TRBJ2-3; clone size: .; D gene: .; CDR3 length: 14; V gene: TRBV28; CDR3 DNA: TGTGCCAGCAGTCCCCTAGGGGGCACAGATACGCAGTATTTT; CDR3 protein: CASSPLGGTDTQYF
J gene: TRBJ2-2; clone size: .; D gene: .; CDR3 length: 17; V gene: TRBV5-1; CDR3 DNA: TGCGCCAGCAGCTCCCTAGGGGGGGCAAGGGACACCGGGGAGCTGTTTTTT; CDR3 protein: CASSSLGGARDTGELFF
J gene: TRBJ2-3; clone size: .; D gene: .; CDR3 length: 12; V gene: TRBV28; CDR3 DNA: TGTGCCAGCAGTTTAAATTGGGACCCTCAGTATTTT; CDR3 protein: CASSLNWDPQYF
J gene: TRBJ2-5; clone size: .; D gene: .; CDR3 length: 13; V gene: TRBV28; CDR3 DNA: TGTGCCAGCAGTTTGGTGGCAGAAGAGACCCAGTACTTC; CDR3 protein: CASSLVAEETQYF
J gene: TRBJ1-4; clone size: .; D gene: TRBD1; CDR3 length: 17; V gene: TRBV7-8; CDR3 DNA: TGTGCCAGCAGCCTGACGGTCTACGGGACAGGGCATGAAAAACTGTTTTTT; CDR3 protein: CASSLTVYGTGHEKLFF
J gene: TRBJ1-4; clone size: .; D gene: .; CDR3 length: 13; V gene: TRBV11-2; CDR3 DNA: TGTGCCAGCAGCTTAGACGTTAATGAAAAACTGTTTTTT; CDR3 protein: CASSLDVNEKLFF
J gene: TRBJ1-2; clone size: .; D gene: TRBD1; CDR3 length: 13; V gene: TRBV6-5; CDR3 DNA: TGTGCCAGCAGTAGCGACAGGGAGAGTGGCTACACCTTC; CDR3 protein: CASSSDRESGYTF
J gene: TRBJ2-6; clone size: .; D gene: .; CDR3 length: 15; V gene: TRBV24-1; CDR3 DNA: TGTGCCACCAGTGACGCCGGGTACGGGGCCAACGTCCTGACTTTC; CDR3 protein: CATSDAGYGANVLTF
J gene: TRBJ1-1; clone size: few; D gene: .; CDR3 length: 15; V gene: TRBV3-1/TRBV3-2; CDR3 DNA: TGTGCCAGCACCCCAAGTGGGGGTTGGGACACTGAAGCTTTCTTT; CDR3 protein: CASTPSGGWDTEAFF
J gene: TRBJ1-1; clone size: few; D gene: .; CDR3 length: 15; V gene: TRBV21-1; CDR3 DNA: TGTGCCAGCAGCATCCGGGCCTCGGACGATGTTAAGGCTTTCTTT; CDR3 protein: CASSIRASDDVKAFF
J gene: TRBJ1-6; clone size: .; D gene: TRBD1; CDR3 length: 13; V gene: TRBV30; CDR3 DNA: TGTGCCTGGGCGGGACAGGGAAGTTCACCCCTCCACTTT; CDR3 protein: CAWAGQGSSPLHF
J gene: TRBJ1-1; clone size: few; D gene: .; CDR3 length: 16; V gene: TRBV19; CDR3 DNA: TGTGCCAGGCAGTCACGGACAAGGAACATGAACACTGAAGCTTTCTTT; CDR3 protein: CARQSRTRNMNTEAFF
J gene: TRBJ1-1; clone size: once; D gene: .; CDR3 length: 13; V gene: TRBV10-3; CDR3 DNA: TGTGCCATCAGCAGGGCGGGGAACACTGAAGCTTTCTTT; CDR3 protein: CAISRAGNTEAFF
J gene: TRBJ1-1; clone size: .; D gene: .; CDR3 length: 14; V gene: TRBV18; CDR3 DNA: TGTGCCAGCTCCCCCACGGACAAGAACACTGAAGCTTTCTTT; CDR3 protein: CASSPTDKNTEAFF
J gene: TRBJ1-5; clone size: few; D gene: .; CDR3 length: 13; V gene: TRBV28; CDR3 DNA: TGTGCCAGCCGGGGGTACAGCCATCAGCCCCAGCATTTT; CDR3 protein: CASRGYSHQPQHF
J gene: TRBJ2-3; clone size: .; D gene: .; CDR3 length: 11; V gene: TRBV7-2; CDR3 DNA: TGTGCCAGCAGCGCTACAGATACGCAGTATTTT; CDR3 protein: CASSATDTQYF
J gene: TRBJ2-3; clone size: once; D gene: .; CDR3 length: 14; V gene: TRBV19; CDR3 DNA: TGTGCCAGTAGACAGTTTGGAGGAGGGGATACGCAGTATTTT; CDR3 protein: CASRQFGGGDTQYF
J gene: TRBJ2-1; clone size: .; D gene: .; CDR3 length: 13; V gene: TRBV4-3; CDR3 DNA: TGCGCCAGCAGCCAAGATTATGGGGGTGAGCAGTTCTTC; CDR3 protein: CASSQDYGGEQFF